Listed here is a single TCR beta chain. CDR3 length: 15 amino acids. Germline V gene sequence: CDR1 SGHTA, CDR2 FQGNSA. V gave up 6 bases and J gave up 2 bases, with 17 bases separating them. Assay: immunoSEQ multiplex PCR; the TCRdb copy retains only in-frame clones and omits some. The data contain about 190,000 clones, more than 80% of them seen just once; the ten biggest clones take up more than 6.5%. This entry belongs to a study of cytomegalovirus exposure and HLA in healthy donors. This clonotype was sampled from a man between 18 and 29 years old in good health and CMV-seropositive. Sequencing was carried out using PBMCs. The V and J genes are TRBV7-2 and TRBJ2-7, with D perhaps TRBD1 (7 bases). In DNA form, the CDR3 reads TGTGCCAGCAGTCTACAGGGGACTTTTACCTACGAGCAGTACTTC. Protein sequence: CASSLQGTFTYEQYF. Complete variable domain (other parts from reference TRBV7-2 and TRBJ2-7): GAGVSQSPSNKVTEKGKDVELRCDPISGHTALYWYRQSLGQGLEFLIYFQGNSAPDKSGLPSDRFSAERTGGSVSTLTIQRTQQEDSAVYLCASSLQGTFTYEQYFGPGTRLTVT.